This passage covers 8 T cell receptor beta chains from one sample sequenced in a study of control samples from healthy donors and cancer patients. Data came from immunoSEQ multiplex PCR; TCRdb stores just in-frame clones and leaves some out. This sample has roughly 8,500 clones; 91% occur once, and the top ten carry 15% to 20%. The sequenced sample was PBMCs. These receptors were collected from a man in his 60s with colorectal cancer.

The CDR3 DNA follows: TGCGCCAGCAGCCAAGATGCGACAGGGAAAACAGCGATAGGCTACACCTTC. It yields the protein CASSQDATGKTAIGYTF. The chain combines TRBV4-1 with TRBJ1-2, with 7 bases matching TRBD1. The CDR3 sequence is 17 residues long. V dropped 0 bases and J dropped 8; count of bases not matched to a gene: 15. Germline V gives CDR1 MGHRA, CDR2 YSYEKL.

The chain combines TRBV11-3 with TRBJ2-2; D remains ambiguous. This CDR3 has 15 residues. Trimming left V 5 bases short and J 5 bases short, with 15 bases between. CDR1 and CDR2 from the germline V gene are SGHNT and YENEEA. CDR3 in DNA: TGTGCCAGCAGCCGCACGTTTTTGGGAACCGGGGAGCTGTTTTTT. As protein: CASSRTFLGTGELFF.

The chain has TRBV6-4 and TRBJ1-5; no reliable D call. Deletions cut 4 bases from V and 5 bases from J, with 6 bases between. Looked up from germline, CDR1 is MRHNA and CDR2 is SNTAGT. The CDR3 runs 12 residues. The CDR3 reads CASSGTDQPQHF. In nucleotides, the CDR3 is TGTGCCAGCAGTGGTACAGATCAGCCCCAGCATTTT.

The CDR3 is CASRYPGTSTDTQYF. DNA of the CDR3: TGTGCAAGTCGCTACCCCGGGACCTCCACAGATACGCAGTATTTT. J is TRBJ2-3 and V is TRBV12-2. TRBV12-2 is listed as a pseudogene. CDR3 length: 15 amino acids.

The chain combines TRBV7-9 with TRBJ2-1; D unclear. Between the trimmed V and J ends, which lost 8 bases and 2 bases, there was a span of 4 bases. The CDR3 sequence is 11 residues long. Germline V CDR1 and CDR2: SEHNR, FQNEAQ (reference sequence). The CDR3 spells CASGTYNEQFF. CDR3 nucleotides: TGTGCCAGCGGGACCTACAATGAGCAGTTCTTC.

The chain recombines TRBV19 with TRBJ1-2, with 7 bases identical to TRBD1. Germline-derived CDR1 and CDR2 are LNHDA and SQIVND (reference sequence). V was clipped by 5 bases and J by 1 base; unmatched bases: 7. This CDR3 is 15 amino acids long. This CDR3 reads CASSPMAGGNYGYTF. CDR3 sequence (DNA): TGTGCCAGTAGTCCCATGGCAGGGGGTAACTATGGCTACACCTTC.

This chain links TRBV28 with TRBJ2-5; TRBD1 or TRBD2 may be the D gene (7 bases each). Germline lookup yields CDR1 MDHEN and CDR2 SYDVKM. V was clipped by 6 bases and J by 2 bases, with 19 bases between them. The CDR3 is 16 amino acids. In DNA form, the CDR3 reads TGTGCCAGCAGCCCCAGACAGGGAGGGGATCAAGAGACCCAGTACTTC. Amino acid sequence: CASSPRQGGDQETQYF.

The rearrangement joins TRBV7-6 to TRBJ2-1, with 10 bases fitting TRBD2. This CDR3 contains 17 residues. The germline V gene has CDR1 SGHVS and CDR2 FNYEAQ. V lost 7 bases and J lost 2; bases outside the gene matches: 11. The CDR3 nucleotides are TGTGCCAGCACTGCTAGCGGGGGCCTGGAAACCTACAATGAGCAGTTCTTC. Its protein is CASTASGGLETYNEQFF.